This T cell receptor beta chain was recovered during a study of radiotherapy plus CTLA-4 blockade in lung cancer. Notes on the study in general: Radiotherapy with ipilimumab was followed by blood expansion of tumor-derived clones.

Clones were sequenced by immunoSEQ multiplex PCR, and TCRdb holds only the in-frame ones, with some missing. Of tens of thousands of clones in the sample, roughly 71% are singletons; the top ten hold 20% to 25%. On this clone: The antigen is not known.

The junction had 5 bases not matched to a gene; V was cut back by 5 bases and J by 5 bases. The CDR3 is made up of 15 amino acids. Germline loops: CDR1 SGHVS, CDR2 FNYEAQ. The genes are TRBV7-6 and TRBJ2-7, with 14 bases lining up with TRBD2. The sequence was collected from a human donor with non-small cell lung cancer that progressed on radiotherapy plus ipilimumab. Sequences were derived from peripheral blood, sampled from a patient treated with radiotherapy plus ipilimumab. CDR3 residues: CASSRGTSGSHEQYF. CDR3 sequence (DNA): TGTGCCAGCAGCCGGGGGACTAGCGGGAGTCACGAGCAGTACTTC.